Below, 20 T cell receptor beta chains from the same sample are listed, as sequenced in a study of T cell responses to AZD1222 COVID-19 vaccine. Sequenced by immunoSEQ multiplex PCR; TCRdb stores in-frame clones only, minus some. The repertoire has 70,000 to 90,000 clones, 89% of them found once; the top ten carry over 2%. The sequenced sample was peripheral blood, obtained on day 0 of AZD1222 vaccination. The receptors were sampled from an adult in good health.

The chain uses TRBV7-8 and TRBJ1-4; D remains unclear. The V and J ends lost 5 bases and 0 bases respectively, with 10 bases between them. From germline, CDR1 is SGHVS and CDR2 FQNEAQ. The CDR3 spans 15 residues. CDR3 nucleotide sequence: TGTGCCAGCAGCACTCGTTTTGCAACTAATGAAAAACTGTTTTTT. Translated: CASSTRFATNEKLFF.

The chain couples TRBV5-5 to TRBJ2-7, with D unclear. The CDR3 has 16 amino acids. Per germline, CDR1 SGHKS and CDR2 YYEKEE (reference sequence). With 0 bases removed from V and 3 bases from J, the gap between germline ends came to 16 bases. CDR3 region: CASSLASPPGNYEQYF. The CDR3 region has the DNA TGTGCCAGCAGCTTGGCCTCCCCACCGGGCAACTACGAGCAGTACTTC.

The chain joins TRBV19 to TRBJ2-1, with a weak D call TRBD2 (7 bases). Germline V gene sequence: CDR1 LNHDA, CDR2 SQIVND (reference sequence). The CDR3 runs to 14 residues. CDR3 bases: TGTGCAGTCGAGGGGGGGGCCATCTACAATGAGCAGTTCTTC. Amino acid sequence: CAVEGGAIYNEQFF.

This chain links TRBV7-2 with TRBJ2-7; a possible D gene is TRBD2 (6 bases). The CDR3 has 12 amino acids. V gave up 5 bases and J gave up 5 bases, with 10 bases separating them. Germline loops: CDR1 SGHTA, CDR2 FQGNSA. As DNA, the CDR3 is TGTGCCAGCAGCCCTAGGAGGGACGAGCAGTACTTC. Translating it yields CASSPRRDEQYF.

The rearrangement joins TRBV5-8 to TRBJ1-2; TRBD1 might be the D (5 bases). Looked up from germline, CDR1 is SGHTS and CDR2 is YDEGEE. The CDR3 covers 15 residues. Trimming took off 2 bases at V and 5 bases at J, with 16 bases between the two ends. CDR3 DNA sequence: TGTGCCAGCAGCTTAGGGGTTACGGCGGGTTATGGCTACACCTTC. Its protein product is CASSLGVTAGYGYTF.

Written as DNA, the CDR3 is TGTGCCAGCAGTTTGGGGGCTAACTATGGCTACACCTTC. This encodes CASSLGANYGYTF. J is TRBJ1-2 and V is TRBV27, with D perhaps TRBD1 (5 bases). V was shortened by 3 bases and J by 0 bases, with 5 bases between the two germline ends. The CDR3 is 13 amino acids. The V gene's germline CDR1 is MNHEY and CDR2 SMNVEV (reference sequence).

The V call is TRBV13, the J call TRBJ2-7; D is unresolved. Trimming took off 5 bases at V and 0 bases at J, with 5 bases between the two ends. Germline V lookup: CDR1 PRHDT, CDR2 FYEKMQ (reference sequence). This CDR3 contains 12 residues. CDR3 DNA sequence: TGTGCCAGCAGCCGCAGCTCCTACGAGCAGTACTTC. Its translation is CASSRSSYEQYF.

V gene TRBV7-3 combines with J gene TRBJ2-7; either TRBD1 or TRBD2 may supply D (5 bases each). The germline CDR1 and CDR2 sequences are SGHTA and FQGTGA. Trimming stripped 1 base from V and 6 bases from J, with 13 bases between. CDR3 length: 14 residues. DNA for the CDR3: TGTGCCAGCAGCTTAAATATGGGGGATGGCGAGCAGTACTTC. Encoded protein: CASSLNMGDGEQYF.

This clone showed up just once. This chain joins TRBV6-5 and TRBJ2-3, with D perhaps being TRBD1 or TRBD2 (5 bases each). The ends were cut back, 7 bases at V and 3 bases at J, with 17 bases in the middle. This CDR3 is built from 15 residues. Germline V CDR1 and CDR2: MNHEY, SVGAGI. DNA for the CDR3: TGTGCCAGCACCCAGTCTTGGGGGAGTACAGATACGCAGTATTTT. It codes for CASTQSWGSTDTQYF.

The rearrangement uses TRBV6-5 and TRBJ2-5, with D unresolved. This CDR3 has 15 amino acids. The germline CDR1 and CDR2 sequences are MNHEY and SVGAGI. The V and J ends lost 0 bases and 3 bases respectively, with 11 bases between them. CDR3 in amino acids: CASSYSTAREETQYF. The CDR3 DNA reads TGTGCCAGCAGTTACTCGACGGCCAGAGAAGAGACCCAGTACTTC.

The chain couples TRBV3-1 (or the pseudogene TRBV3-2) to TRBJ2-6; D might be TRBD1 (5 bases). V shed 6 bases and J shed 2 bases, with 8 bases lying between them. Germline V CDR1 and CDR2: LGHDT, YNNKEL (reference sequence). This CDR3 has 14 residues. CDR3 nucleotide sequence: TGTGCCAGCAGATCCAGGGCTGGGGCCAACGTCCTGACTTTC. Its translation: CASRSRAGANVLTF.

The chain combines TRBV25-1 with TRBJ2-2, with 7 bases matching TRBD2. Germline CDR1 and CDR2: MGHDK and SYGVNS. The CDR3 has 14 residues. V was pared by 8 bases and J by 0 bases, with 3 bases of the junction left unmatched. In DNA, the CDR3 is TGTGCCAGCTTCGGACTAGCGAACACCGGGGAGCTGTTTTTT. Translation gives CASFGLANTGELFF.

The chain uses TRBV9 and TRBJ1-4; 10 bases line up with TRBD1. CDR3 length: 16 residues. The junction had 7 bases not matched to a gene; V was cut back by 4 bases and J by 4 bases. CDR1 is SGDLS, CDR2 YYNGEE, per germline. CDR3 sequence: CASSRDRGLGNEKLFF. The CDR3 bases are TGTGCCAGCAGCCGTGACAGGGGGCTGGGTAATGAAAAACTGTTTTTT.

The chain couples TRBV5-5 to TRBJ2-2, with a weak D call TRBD2 (6 bases). Germline V gene data show CDR1 as SGHKS and CDR2 as YYEKEE (reference sequence). The CDR3 is 12 residues long. V gave up 3 bases and J gave up 7 bases, with 7 bases separating them. CDR3 nucleotide sequence: TGTGCCAGCAGCTGGGGGGACGGGGAGCTGTTTTTT. It is translated as CASSWGDGELFF.

The V and J genes are TRBV6-1 and TRBJ1-2; D is ambiguous. Trimming left V 2 bases short and J 1 base short, with 5 bases between. Looked up from germline, CDR1 is MNHNS and CDR2 is SASEGT. This CDR3 contains 13 residues. DNA for the CDR3: TGTGCCAGCAGTGAACAGTTTAACTATGGCTACACCTTC. Translated, it gives CASSEQFNYGYTF.

The gene calls are TRBV19 and TRBJ1-1; the D is unclear. The CDR3 runs to 13 residues. CDR1 is LNHDA, CDR2 SQIVND, per germline (reference sequence). Between the trimmed V and J ends, which lost 6 bases and 4 bases, there was a span of 12 bases. The CDR3 here is CASRIRSGTEAFF. CDR3 nucleotides: TGTGCCAGTAGAATCCGATCGGGCACTGAAGCTTTCTTT.

V is TRBV10-3 and J is TRBJ2-5; D gene ambiguous. The CDR3 runs 13 residues. Per the germline V gene, CDR1 is ENHRY and CDR2 is SYGVKD. V was pared by 2 bases and J by 4 bases, with 8 bases between. CDR3 protein: CAISEMALETQYF. CDR3 bases: TGTGCCATCAGTGAGATGGCCCTAGAGACCCAGTACTTC.

The chain has TRBV6-2 or TRBV6-3 and TRBJ1-5, with D tentatively TRBD1 (6 bases). V dropped 6 bases and J dropped 2 bases, with 17 bases sitting between them. This CDR3 region has 16 residues. The germline V gene encodes CDR1 MNHEY and CDR2 SVGEGT. The CDR3 protein is CASSREGVYGNQPQHF. The CDR3 nucleotides are TGTGCCAGCAGCCGGGAGGGGGTTTATGGCAATCAGCCCCAGCATTTT.

V usage is TRBV3-1 (or the pseudogene TRBV3-2) and J usage is TRBJ2-1; 7 bases fit TRBD2. CDR1 is LGHDT and CDR2 is YNNKEL in the germline V gene (reference sequence). This CDR3 contains 15 residues. V shed 3 bases and J 7 bases; nucleotides not matched to a gene: 9. In DNA form, the CDR3 reads TGTGCCAGCAGCCATAGCGGGTTCGGGTCAAATGAGCAGTTCTTC. As protein: CASSHSGFGSNEQFF.

This chain connects TRBV24-1 to TRBJ2-5; D not certain. V gave up 4 bases and J gave up 0 bases, with 5 bases separating them. CDR1 KGHDR and CDR2 SFDVKD come from the germline V gene. The CDR3 extends over 13 amino acids. The CDR3 coding sequence is TGTGCCACCAGTGACAGGAACCAAGAGACCCAGTACTTC. Translation gives CATSDRNQETQYF.